The subject of this entry is one T cell receptor (beta chain). What it recognizes is unknown. This entry comes from a study of cytomegalovirus exposure and HLA in healthy donors. With 1 base removed from V and 6 bases from J, the gap between germline ends came to 10 bases. The germline gives CDR1 SGHAT, CDR2 FQNNGV. This CDR3 spans 14 amino acids. The PCR had 60 Vbeta and 13 Jbeta primers. This table comes from immunoSEQ multiplex PCR, and its TCRdb copy is limited to in-frame clones, with some not included. Among hundreds of thousands of clones listed, over 60% were seen once. Study-wide results and limits: Sequencing depth roughly uniform across donors was assumed in presence/absence analyses. In a later analysis, parvovirus B19, influenza, CMV and Epstein-Barr virus appeared linked to several top co-occurrence clusters.

This sequence was found in a man between 35 and 55 years old in good health and CMV-seronegative. Material for sequencing was PBMCs. This chain uses TRBV11-2 with TRBJ1-5; D may be TRBD1 (6 bases). The CDR3 sequence: CASSLAGGGQPQHF. DNA of the CDR3: TGTGCCAGCAGCTTAGCTGGGGGCGGTCAGCCCCAGCATTTT.